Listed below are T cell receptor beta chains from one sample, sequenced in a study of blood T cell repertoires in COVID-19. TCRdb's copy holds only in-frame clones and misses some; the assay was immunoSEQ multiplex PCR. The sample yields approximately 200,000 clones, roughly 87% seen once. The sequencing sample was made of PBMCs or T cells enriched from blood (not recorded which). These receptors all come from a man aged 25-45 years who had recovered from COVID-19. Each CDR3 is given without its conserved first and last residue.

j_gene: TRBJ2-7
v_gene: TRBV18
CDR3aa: ASSPGLENEQY

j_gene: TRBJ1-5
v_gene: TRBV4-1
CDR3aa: ASSQGGVRQPQH

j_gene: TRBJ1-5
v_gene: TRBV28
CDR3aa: ASGSTGGPDSNQPQH

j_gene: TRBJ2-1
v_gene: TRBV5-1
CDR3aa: ASSPLAGPYNEQF

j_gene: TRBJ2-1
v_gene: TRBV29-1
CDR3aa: SVAASSYNEQF

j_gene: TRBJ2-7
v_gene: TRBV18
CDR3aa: ASSPPGGTYEQY

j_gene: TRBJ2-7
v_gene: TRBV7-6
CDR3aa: ASSGQGSSEQY

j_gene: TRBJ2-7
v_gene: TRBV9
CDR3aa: ASSPLAGVGEQY

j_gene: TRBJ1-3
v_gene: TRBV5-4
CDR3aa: ASSSGQHSGNTIY

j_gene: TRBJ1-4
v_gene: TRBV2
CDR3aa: ASQGGLNEKLF

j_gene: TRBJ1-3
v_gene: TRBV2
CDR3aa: ASTNGNTIY

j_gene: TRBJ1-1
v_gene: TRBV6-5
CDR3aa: ASTPPGNTEAF

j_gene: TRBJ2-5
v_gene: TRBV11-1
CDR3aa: ASSLPGQGKETQY

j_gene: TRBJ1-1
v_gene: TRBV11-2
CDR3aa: ASSILFRDSNTEAF

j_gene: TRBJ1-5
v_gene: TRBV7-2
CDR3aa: ASSPWTGFDQPQH

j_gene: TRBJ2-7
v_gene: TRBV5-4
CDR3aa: ASSPAGLAGGAYEQY

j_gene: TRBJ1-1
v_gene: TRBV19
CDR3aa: ASSIGLMVFGGEWNTEAF

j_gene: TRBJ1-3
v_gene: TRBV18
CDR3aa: ASSSEGPGTYSSGNTIY

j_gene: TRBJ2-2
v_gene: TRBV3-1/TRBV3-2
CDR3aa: ASSQEIYTGELF

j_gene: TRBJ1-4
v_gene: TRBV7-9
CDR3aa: ASSLSLANEKLF

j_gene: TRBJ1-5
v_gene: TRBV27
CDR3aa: ASRSDNRNQPQH

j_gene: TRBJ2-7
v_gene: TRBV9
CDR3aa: ASSEGTSGYEQY

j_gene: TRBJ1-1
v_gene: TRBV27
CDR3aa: ASRGRGHQAF

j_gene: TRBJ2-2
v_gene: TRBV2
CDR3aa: ASSEQGPGTGELF

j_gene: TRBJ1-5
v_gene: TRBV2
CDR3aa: ASNPTGSNQPQH

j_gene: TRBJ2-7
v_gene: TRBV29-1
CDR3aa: SFIGAVTYEQY

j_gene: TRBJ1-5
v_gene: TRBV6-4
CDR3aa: ASSLMRSQPQH

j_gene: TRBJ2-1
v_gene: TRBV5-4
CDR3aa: ASSPDRGPGHEQF

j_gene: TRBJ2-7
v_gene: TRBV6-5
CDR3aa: ASSYSDRRPYEQY

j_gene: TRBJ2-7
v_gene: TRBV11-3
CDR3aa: ASSLGSGGPFSRQY

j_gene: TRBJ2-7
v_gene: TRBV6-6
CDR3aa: ASSNPTGAKYEQY

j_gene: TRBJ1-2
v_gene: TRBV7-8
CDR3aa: ASSHQGRTDALGYT

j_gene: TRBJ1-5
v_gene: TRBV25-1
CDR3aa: ASSGPSPNQPQH

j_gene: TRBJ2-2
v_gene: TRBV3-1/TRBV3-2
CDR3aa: ASSQGRLAGATGELF

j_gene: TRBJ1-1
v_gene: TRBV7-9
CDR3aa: ASNKIERAEAF

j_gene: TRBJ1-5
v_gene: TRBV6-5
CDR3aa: ASRSRDSVNQPQH

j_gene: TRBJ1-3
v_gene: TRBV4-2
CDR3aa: ASSQGGGSSGNTIY

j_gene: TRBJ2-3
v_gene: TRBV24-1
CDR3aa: ATSGPPTDTQY

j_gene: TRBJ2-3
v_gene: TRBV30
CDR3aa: AWSLPLRKGHLDTQY

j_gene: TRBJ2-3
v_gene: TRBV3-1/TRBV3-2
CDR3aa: ASSQDGLAGQIQDTQY

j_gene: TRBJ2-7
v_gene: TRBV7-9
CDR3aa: ASSLGAGVPQEQY

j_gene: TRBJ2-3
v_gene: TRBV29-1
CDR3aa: SVARQGYAEQY

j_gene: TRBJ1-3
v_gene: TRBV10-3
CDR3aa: AISLTPTGNTIY

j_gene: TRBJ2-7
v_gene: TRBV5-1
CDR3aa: ASSNFLAGGIGEQY